Listed here are 25 T cell receptor beta chains from one sample, sequenced in a study of post-analysis software for immune sequencing data. Notes on the study in general: Roughly 5 TRBV segments occurring more often in patients than controls included TRBV5-6, TRBV5-1 and TRBV20-1.

Their target antigens are unknown. Unique molecular identifiers had been added to the TCR beta cDNA libraries. MiXCR, run by TCRdb on the PCR reads, gives a single entry per CDR3 protein. The sample lists roughly 600,000 distinct CDR3 sequences, roughly 47% seen once, with more than 1.5% in the top ten. Material for sequencing was blood. The receptors were sampled from a girl aged 5-17 years with multiple sclerosis.

The chain combines TRBV28 with TRBJ1-1; TRBD1 is a possible D gene (5 bases). The CDR3 runs to 14 residues. Per germline, CDR1 MDHEN and CDR2 SYDVKM. Trimming cost V 11 bases and J 1 base, with 17 bases left between them. CDR3 amino acids: CALGDRSGNTEAFF. The CDR3 DNA is TGTGCCCTGGGGGATCGGTCTGGGAACACTGAAGCTTTCTTT.

In this sample, this clonotype turned up a few times. The chain has TRBV6-1 and TRBJ2-1; D is tentatively TRBD1 or TRBD2 (6 bases each). The germline V and J ends were trimmed by 8 bases and 0 bases, with 26 bases remaining between them. CDR1 and CDR2 (germline): MNHNS, SASEGT. There are 19 residues in the CDR3. CDR3 amino acids: CASAIVGRGLWSSYNEQFF. CDR3 DNA: TGTGCCAGCGCGATTGTAGGACGGGGGCTATGGAGCTCCTACAATGAGCAGTTCTTC.

The CDR3, as DNA: TGCAGCGTCGTCCAGGGGTACTCTGGGGCCAACGTCCTGACTTTC. This gives the protein CSVVQGYSGANVLTF. The V and J genes are TRBV29-1 and TRBJ2-6; possible D gene TRBD1, 6 bases. The CDR3 spans 15 residues. The V end lost 6 bases, the J end lost 0 bases, and 12 bases lay between the germline ends. Germline V lookup: CDR1 SQVTM, CDR2 ANQGSEA.

Here the CDR3 reads CASSSGTASDYGYTF. DNA of the CDR3: TGCGCCAGCAGCTCTGGGACGGCCTCGGACTATGGCTACACCTTC. The gene calls are TRBV5-1 and TRBJ1-2; weak D call: TRBD1 (5 bases). This CDR3 spans 15 amino acids. Trimming cost V 3 bases and J 3 bases, with 15 bases left between them. Germline loops: CDR1 SGHRS, CDR2 YFSETQ.

The J gene is TRBJ2-5, the V gene TRBV5-1; D tentatively reads TRBD1 or TRBD2 (5 bases each). Germline V gene sequence: CDR1 SGHRS, CDR2 YFSETQ. The length of the CDR3 is 12 residues. Trimming shortened V by 4 bases and J by 11 bases, and 15 bases separated the two germline ends. The CDR3 DNA reads as TGCGCCAGCAGCGCACGAGGCAGGGAGCAGTACTTC. Its protein product is CASSARGREQYF.

The chain is built from TRBV29-1 and TRBJ2-7, with TRBD1 as a possible D gene (6 bases). The assigned J gene may be wrong: the sequence end matches TRBJ2-5 better. The CDR3 totals 11 residues. CDR1 is SQVTM, CDR2 ANQGSEA, per germline. The CDR3 DNA follows: TGCAGCGTTCGGACAGATGAGACCCAGTACTTC. Its protein product is CSVRTDETQYF.

The chain joins TRBV6-1 to TRBJ1-2; 9 bases fit TRBD1. In germline, CDR1 is MNHNS, CDR2 SASEGT. This CDR3 is 15 amino acids long. V shed 2 bases and J 8 bases; nucleotides not matched to a gene: 9. DNA for the CDR3: TGTGCCAGCAGTGAATCCTCCGGGACAGGGCGCGGCTACACCTTC. This sequence encodes CASSESSGTGRGYTF.

The rearrangement joins TRBV24-1 to TRBJ2-1; D is uncertain. Trimming removed 7 bases at V and 0 bases at J, with 9 bases between. The germline V gene encodes CDR1 KGHDR and CDR2 SFDVKD. This CDR3 contains 14 residues. Here the CDR3 DNA reads TGTGCCACCAGCTCCCTTAGCTCCTACAATGAGCAGTTCTTC. As protein: CATSSLSSYNEQFF.

The chain combines TRBV12-3 or TRBV12-4 with TRBJ1-1; TRBD1 might be the D (5 bases). There are 14 residues in the CDR3. Trimming shortened V by 10 bases and J by 0 bases, and 15 bases separated the two germline ends. In nucleotides, the CDR3 is TGTGCCACCTCCTTGGGGGGACTGAACACTGAAGCTTTCTTT. Translating gives CATSLGGLNTEAFF.

This clonotype was detected ten times or more. The genes are TRBV28 and TRBJ2-7; the match to TRBD1 covers 8 bases. Germline-derived CDR1 and CDR2 are MDHEN and SYDVKM. The CDR3 contains 15 residues. J lost 1 base, V lost 6 bases, and 8 bases had no gene match. Here the CDR3 DNA reads TGTGCCAGCAGCAACCCCGGACAGGGATCCTACGAGCAGTACTTC. Translation gives CASSNPGQGSYEQYF.

The rearrangement links TRBV13 to TRBJ1-2; possibly TRBD1 for D (6 bases). This CDR3 spans 13 amino acids. V shed 5 bases and J shed 5 bases, with 12 bases lying between them. Germline values: CDR1 PRHDT, CDR2 FYEKMQ (reference sequence). The CDR3 DNA follows: TGTGCCAGCAGCCGGGAACAGGGTTATGGCTACACCTTC. This gives the protein CASSREQGYGYTF.

Only a few counts were recorded for this clonotype. The CDR3 loop reads CASIQQGLGGYTF. CDR3 DNA: TGTGCCAGCATTCAACAGGGTTTAGGCGGCTACACCTTC. The chain combines TRBV2 with TRBJ1-2, with TRBD1 as a possible D gene (6 bases). This CDR3 comprises 13 residues. Germline CDR1 SNHLY, CDR2 FYNNEI. The V and J ends lost 7 bases and 8 bases respectively, with 17 bases between them.

This chain links TRBV11-2 with TRBJ1-1; D gene unclear. V lost 7 bases, J lost 1 base, and 10 bases lay in between. The CDR3 is 13 amino acids. Germline assignment: CDR1 SGHAT and CDR2 FQNNGV. The CDR3 region is CASTGRSNTEAFF. CDR3 bases: TGTGCCAGCACCGGACGGTCGAACACTGAAGCTTTCTTT. Full variable domain (outside the CDR3, taken from reference TRBV11-2 and TRBJ1-1): EAGVAQSPRYKIIEKRQSVAFWCNPISGHATLYWYQQILGQGPKLLIQFQNNGVVDDSQLPKDRFSAERLKGVDSTLKIQPAKLEDSAVYLCASTGRSNTEAFFGQGTRLTVV.

This clonotype has only a few counts. The gene calls are TRBV6-6 and TRBJ2-7; 7 positions match TRBD2. CDR3 length: 16 amino acids. Unmatched junction bases numbered 9, after V lost 0 bases and J lost 4 bases. The germline CDR1 and CDR2 sequences are MNHNY and SVGAGI (reference sequence). Here the CDR3 reads CASSYSLAEMFYEQYF. CDR3 sequence (DNA): TGTGCCAGCAGTTACTCCCTAGCGGAGATGTTTTACGAGCAGTACTTC.

This clonotype has just a few counts. This chain uses TRBV9 with TRBJ2-1; 14 bases fit TRBD2. V dropped 2 bases and J dropped 8; count of bases not matched to a gene: 6. The CDR3 runs 16 residues. Germline CDR1 reads SGDLS; CDR2 reads YYNGEE. The DNA for the CDR3 is TGTGCCAGCAGCGTTCCGACTAGCGGGGGGGCCGATGAGCAGTTCTTC. Amino acid sequence: CASSVPTSGGADEQFF.

The V gene is TRBV12-3 or TRBV12-4, the J gene TRBJ1-1, with no clear D. The CDR3 sequence is 10 residues long. Trimming took off 5 bases at V and 7 bases at J, with 5 bases between the two ends. This chain's CDR3 is CASSAGEAFF. CDR3 sequence (DNA): TGTGCCAGCAGTGCAGGTGAAGCTTTCTTT.

This clonotype showed up just a few times. J is TRBJ1-6 and V is TRBV10-3; 9 nucleotides align to TRBD1. J lost 7 bases, V lost 4 bases, and 5 bases had no gene match. Germline-derived CDR1 and CDR2 are ENHRY and SYGVKD. The CDR3 is made up of 15 amino acids. The CDR3 protein is CAISAATGGNSPLHF. CDR3 nucleotide sequence: TGTGCCATCAGTGCGGCGACAGGGGGGAATTCACCCCTCCACTTT.

The rearrangement uses TRBV7-2 and TRBJ2-5; no clear D. Germline assignment: CDR1 SGHTA and CDR2 FQGNSA. The CDR3 sequence is 14 residues long. The V end was cut by 3 bases, the J end by 1 base, with 9 bases between. CDR3 bases: TGTGCCAGCAGCTTGAGCCGGGTCCAAGAGACCCAGTACTTC. Translation gives CASSLSRVQETQYF.

V gene TRBV6-5 combines with J gene TRBJ1-5, with 7 bases fitting TRBD1. The CDR3 covers 15 residues. J gave up 7 bases and V 0 bases, and 6 bases lay outside the gene matches. Germline-derived CDR1 and CDR2 are MNHEY and SVGAGI. The CDR3 loop reads CASSYSAGGKQPQHF. The CDR3 nucleotides read TGTGCCAGCAGTTACTCGGCAGGGGGGAAGCAGCCCCAGCATTTT.

The chain is built from TRBV3-1 and TRBJ2-1; D ambiguous. The V and J ends lost 4 bases and 6 bases respectively, with 13 bases between them. Germline lookup yields CDR1 LGHDT and CDR2 YNNKEL (reference sequence). The CDR3 is 14 residues long. DNA for the CDR3: TGTGCCAGCAGCCCGGGCCCCGTTGGCAATGAGCAGTTCTTC. Translation gives CASSPGPVGNEQFF.

The rearrangement links TRBV4-2 to TRBJ1-4, with D hard to call. The CDR3 consists of 16 residues. V was pared by 0 bases and J by 0 bases, with 8 bases between. The V gene's germline CDR1 is LGHNA and CDR2 YNFKEQ. This CDR3 reads CASSQDLPATNEKLFF. CDR3 in DNA: TGTGCCAGCAGCCAAGATCTCCCTGCAACTAATGAAAAACTGTTTTTT.

This chain links TRBV11-1 with TRBJ2-4; D unclear. The end of the DNA aligns better with TRBJ2-7, so the J call may be wrong. CDR3 length equals 14 residues. Per the germline V gene, CDR1 is SGHAT and CDR2 is FQDESV (reference sequence). CDR3 sequence: CASSPDWISYEQYF. CDR3 nucleotides: TGTGCCAGCAGCCCTGATTGGATTTCCTACGAGCAGTACTTC.

This chain uses TRBV5-1 with TRBJ2-1, with D tentatively TRBD2 (5 bases). V lost 4 bases to trimming and J lost 9 bases, with 20 bases between them. Germline assignment: CDR1 SGHRS and CDR2 YFSETQ. The CDR3 sequence is 15 residues long. CDR3 sequence: CASSPEGSASSEQFF. The CDR3 DNA reads TGCGCCAGCAGCCCAGAGGGTAGCGCAAGCAGTGAGCAGTTCTTC.

This chain uses TRBV5-1 with TRBJ2-4, with TRBD1 matching 7 bases. After removal of 4 bases from V and 5 bases from J, the junction contained 3 bases not matched to a gene. CDR1 and CDR2 (germline): SGHRS, YFSETQ. This CDR3 has 13 amino acids. The DNA of the CDR3 is TGCGCCAGCAGCGGGACAGCTCAAAACATTCAGTACTTC. Its protein is CASSGTAQNIQYF.

The chain has TRBV27 and TRBJ2-7; a weak D match, TRBD2 (5 bases). The CDR3 has 15 residues. Germline CDR1 reads MNHEY; CDR2 reads SMNVEV (reference sequence). The V end was cut by 1 base, the J end by 0 bases, with 10 bases between. The CDR3, as DNA: TGTGCCAGCAGTTTATGGGGAGATCTCTCCTACGAGCAGTACTTC. This gives the protein CASSLWGDLSYEQYF.